These 6 T cell receptor beta chains share one sample of origin, sequenced in a study of T cells in Graves' hyperthyroidism and ophthalmopathy. TCR beta CDR3 regions were amplified from RNA transcripts. An initial round of RT-PCR targeting the TCR CDR3 relied on the HTBI primer set. MiXCR was run by TCRdb on the multiplex PCR reads, yielding one entry per CDR3 protein. The sample lists a few hundred thousand distinct CDR3 sequences, 46% occurring once. The sequenced sample consisted of peripheral blood or thyroid tissue (not recorded which). The receptors originated from an adult woman with Graves' disease, either hyperthyroidism or ophthalmopathy (not recorded which).

The chain recombines TRBV10-3 with TRBJ1-6, with D perhaps TRBD1 (5 bases). The CDR3 extends over 14 amino acids. Looked up from germline, CDR1 is ENHRY and CDR2 is SYGVKD. V lost 0 bases and J 7 bases, leaving 7 bases between the germline ends. The CDR3 region is CAISESGTNSPLHF. The CDR3 bases are TGTGCCATCAGTGAGTCGGGGACGAATTCACCCCTCCACTTT.

This clonotype was seen repeatedly, ten times or more. V and J are TRBV11-2 and TRBJ2-5, with TRBD2 matching 11 bases. The trim removed 6 bases at V and 5 bases at J, leaving 17 bases unmatched. CDR1 SGHAT and CDR2 FQNNGV come from the germline V gene. The CDR3 consists of 18 residues. Written as DNA, the CDR3 is TGTGCCAGCAGGAACAACGCGGGACTAGCGGAGGGGGGGGAGACCCAGTACTTC. Protein: CASRNNAGLAEGGETQYF.

This clonotype appeared a few times. The rearrangement uses TRBV28 and TRBJ1-5; maybe TRBD1 (5 bases). The CDR3 runs 16 residues. In germline, CDR1 is MDHEN, CDR2 SYDVKM. The V end lost 5 bases, the J end lost 5 bases, and 19 bases lay between the germline ends. CDR3 DNA: TGTGCCAGCAGTCCTCGGGACGAAGGTTGGGATCAGCCCCAGCATTTT. Translating it yields CASSPRDEGWDQPQHF.

This clonotype was observed at least ten times. CDR3 in amino acids: CASSSLGRASGANVLTF. The CDR3 DNA follows: TGTGCCAGCAGCTCTCTAGGCAGAGCCTCTGGGGCCAACGTCCTGACTTTC. V usage is TRBV14 and J usage is TRBJ2-6; no clear D gene. This CDR3 is 17 amino acids long. V gave up 5 bases and J gave up 0 bases, with 14 bases separating them. The germline CDR1 and CDR2 sequences are SGHDN and FVKESK. The variable domain in full, completed from reference TRBV14 and TRBJ2-6, reads EAGVTQFPSHSVIEKGQTVTLRCDPISGHDNLYWYRRVMGKEIKFLLHFVKESKQDESGMPNNRFLAERTGGTYSTLKVQPAELEDSGVYFCASSSLGRASGANVLTFGAGSRLTVL.

This chain uses TRBV7-9 with TRBJ2-7; D is unclear. Germline V gene data show CDR1 as SEHNR and CDR2 as FQNEAQ (reference sequence). Deletions cut 5 bases from V and 3 bases from J, with 11 bases between. The CDR3 consists of 13 residues. The CDR3 bases are TGTGCCAGCAGCCTCGGGCTAATCTACGAGCAGTACTTC. Its protein product is CASSLGLIYEQYF.

This sequence joins TRBV20-1 and TRBJ2-2; D may be TRBD1 (6 bases). The CDR3 spans 12 residues. Germline values: CDR1 DFQATT, CDR2 SNEGSKA (reference sequence). The CDR3 sequence is CSYHREIGELFF. CDR3 nucleotide sequence: TGCAGCTACCACAGGGAGATCGGGGAGCTGTTTTTT.